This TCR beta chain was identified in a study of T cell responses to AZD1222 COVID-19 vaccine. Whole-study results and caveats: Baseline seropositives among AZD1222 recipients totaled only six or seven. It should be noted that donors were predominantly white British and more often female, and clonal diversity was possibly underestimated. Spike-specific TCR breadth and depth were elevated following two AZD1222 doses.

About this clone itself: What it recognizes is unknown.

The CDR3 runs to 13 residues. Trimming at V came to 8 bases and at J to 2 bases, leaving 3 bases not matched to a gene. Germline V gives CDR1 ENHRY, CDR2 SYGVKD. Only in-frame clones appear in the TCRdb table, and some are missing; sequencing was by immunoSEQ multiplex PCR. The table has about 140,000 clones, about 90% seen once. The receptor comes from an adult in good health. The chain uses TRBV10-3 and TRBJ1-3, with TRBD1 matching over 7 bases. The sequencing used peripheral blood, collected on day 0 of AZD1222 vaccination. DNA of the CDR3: TGTGCCATCGCTCAGGGGGCTGGAAACACCATATATTTT. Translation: CAIAQGAGNTIYF.